The clone carrying this T cell receptor (beta chain) showed up just a few times. What it recognizes is unknown. In TCRdb, the 5' RACE reads were re-called with MiXCR into one record per CDR3 protein. The sample shows fewer than 900,000 distinct CDR3 sequences, about 20% of them seen only once. CDR3 length: 15 residues. The trim removed 1 base at V and 8 bases at J, leaving 7 bases unmatched. Per the germline V gene, CDR1 is LGHDT and CDR2 is YNNKEL (reference sequence). This record comes from a study of identical twins. Study-wide results and limits: Zero-insertion findings could be partly confounded by invariant cells (MAIT and iNKT cells). Modelling approaches yielded underestimates of out-of-frame TCR alpha sharing between monozygotic twins. The more abundant beta clonotypes in cord blood had fewer insertions, and memory repertoires did not show this.

The same sample was also studied in work on T cells expressing NK-cell markers. That study reports: Among eight sequenced donors, seven carried HCMV seropositivity while one was seronegative.

The sequenced sample was PBMCs. The chain recombines TRBV3-1 with TRBJ2-1, with 8 positions matching TRBD2. The receptor was isolated from a woman aged 18-30 years in good health. The CDR3 sequence: CASSQGQRELDEQFF. CDR3 DNA sequence: TGTGCCAGCAGCCAAGGCCAGCGGGAGCTTGATGAGCAGTTCTTC.